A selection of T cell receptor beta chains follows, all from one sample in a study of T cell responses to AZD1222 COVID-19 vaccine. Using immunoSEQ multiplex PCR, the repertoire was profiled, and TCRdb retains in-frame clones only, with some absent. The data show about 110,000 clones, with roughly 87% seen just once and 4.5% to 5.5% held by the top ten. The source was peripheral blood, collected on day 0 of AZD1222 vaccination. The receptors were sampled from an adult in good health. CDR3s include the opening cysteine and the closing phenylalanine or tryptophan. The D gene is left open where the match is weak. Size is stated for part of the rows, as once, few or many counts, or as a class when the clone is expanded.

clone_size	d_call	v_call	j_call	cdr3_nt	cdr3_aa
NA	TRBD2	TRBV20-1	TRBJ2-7	TGCAGTGCCAGTGGCGGGGGGGCCTACGAGCAGTACTTC	CSASGGGAYEQYF
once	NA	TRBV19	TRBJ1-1	TGTGCCAGTAGTACCAAATCAGAAAGAGGCACTGAAGCTTTCTTT	CASSTKSERGTEAFF
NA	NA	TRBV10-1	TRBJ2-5	TGCGCCAGCGACAAAACTAGGGCTGAAGAGACCCAGTACTTC	CASDKTRAEETQYF
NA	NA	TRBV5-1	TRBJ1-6	TGCGCCAGCAGCTCTACGGACGGACTACCCCTCCACTTT	CASSSTDGLPLHF
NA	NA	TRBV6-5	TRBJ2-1	TGTGCCAGCAGTACCGAGCGACGCTACAATGAGCAGTTCTTC	CASSTERRYNEQFF
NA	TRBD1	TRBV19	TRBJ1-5	TGTGCCAGCGAGACGGGACAGGGGGGGTTTCAGCCCCAGCATTTT	CASETGQGGFQPQHF
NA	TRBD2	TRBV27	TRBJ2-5	TGTGCCAGCAGTTTATTCCTAGCGGGAGATATAGAGACCCAGTACTTC	CASSLFLAGDIETQYF
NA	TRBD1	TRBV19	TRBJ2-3	TGTGCCAGTAGTAGGATCGGGACAGGGATCACAGATACGCAGTATTTT	CASSRIGTGITDTQYF
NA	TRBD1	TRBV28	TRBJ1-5	TGTGCCAGCAGCCCGGGACAGGGGAGTCAGCCCCAGCATTTT	CASSPGQGSQPQHF
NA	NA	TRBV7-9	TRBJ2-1	TGTGCCAGCAGCTTGAACAACAGGGAAAAGGTCTTCAATGAGCAGTTCTTC	CASSLNNREKVFNEQFF